These 18 T cell receptor beta chains were sequenced from one sample in a study of Ad26.COV2.S vaccination and SARS-CoV-2 variants (dated by TCRdb to the early 2020s). Explained via the paper, the treatment or condition label denotes: roughly 20 received Ad26.COV2.S at low or high dose, single or two shots; roughly five received placebo; per-sample allocation not given. For vaccine and placebo recipients, the sequenced repertoires came from samples collected on day 63 after the first injection. The library was produced with the immunoSEQ multiplex PCR assay. The table comes from immuneACCESS by way of TCRdb, which keeps in-frame sequences with V and J called. Part of the clones is missing from these tables; in studies checked, under half for an unresolved V gene and the rest for unknown reasons. This sample comprises some 240,000 clones, roughly 85% of them detected only once. The top ten clonotypes cover just under 3% of the sample.

The sample here was peripheral blood, taken in a trial of Ad26.COV2.S vaccine versus placebo. The receptor source for this set is a person aged 18-65 years who received the Ad26.COV2.S COVID-19 vaccine or a placebo.

The V gene is TRBV7-3, the J gene TRBJ2-3, with TRBD2 matching 11 bases. Unmatched junction bases numbered 11, after V lost 1 base and J lost 5 bases. Germline lookup yields CDR1 SGHTA and CDR2 FQGTGA. The CDR3 loop spans 18 amino acids. Here the CDR3 reads CASSLKLAGAGYQDTQYF. As DNA, the CDR3 is TGTGCCAGCAGCTTAAAACTAGCGGGAGCGGGGTATCAAGATACGCAGTATTTT.

The chain employs TRBV6-2 or TRBV6-3 and TRBJ2-7; D may match TRBD1 or TRBD2 (5 bases each). CDR3 length: 14 residues. The germline CDR1 and CDR2 sequences are MNHEY and SVGEGT. Trimming stripped 6 bases from V and 6 bases from J, with 18 bases between. The chain's CDR3 is CASSWDLRSREQYF. The CDR3 bases are TGTGCCAGCAGCTGGGACCTCCGAAGCCGCGAGCAGTACTTC.

This chain connects TRBV5-4 to TRBJ1-2; 7 bases are shared with TRBD1. Germline-derived CDR1 and CDR2 are SGHNT and YYREEE (reference sequence). The V and J ends lost 4 bases and 8 bases, in that order; junction bases with no gene match: 2. The CDR3 runs to 11 residues. The CDR3 DNA reads as TGTGCCAGCAGCCGGGACAGAGGCTACACCTTC. Translation: CASSRDRGYTF. The full variable domain, with the rest looked up from reference TRBV5-4 and TRBJ1-2, is ETGVTQSPTHLIKTRGQQVTLRCSSQSGHNTVSWYQQALGQGPQFIFQYYREEENGRGNFPPRFSGLQFPNYSSELNVNALELDDSALYLCASSRDRGYTFGSGTRLTVV.

The rearrangement joins TRBV2 to TRBJ2-3, with 7 nucleotides matching TRBD2. The CDR3 loop spans 13 amino acids. CDR1 and CDR2 from the germline V gene are SNHLY and FYNNEI. The trim removed 4 bases at V and 6 bases at J, leaving 4 bases unmatched. The CDR3 DNA is TGTGCCAGCAGTGGGGGGGGGATCGATACGCAGTATTTT. Translated: CASSGGGIDTQYF.

This chain uses TRBV7-9 with TRBJ2-5, with 9 bases aligning to TRBD1. Per germline, CDR1 SEHNR and CDR2 FQNEAQ (reference sequence). The V segment lost 5 bases and the J segment 2 bases; nucleotides outside the gene matches: 9. The CDR3 has 16 residues. For the CDR3, the DNA is TGTGCCAGCAGCCCCCCTTTGGGGACAGGGCAAGAGACCCAGTACTTC. Encoded protein: CASSPPLGTGQETQYF.

This chain joins TRBV4-3 and TRBJ2-1, with TRBD2 as a possible D gene (5 bases). The length of the CDR3 is 13 residues. CDR1 and CDR2 (germline): LGHNA, YSLEER. The V end lost 3 bases, the J end lost 4 bases, and 7 bases lay between the germline ends. In DNA, the CDR3 is TGCGCCAGCAGCCAGGGCGGGTACAATGAGCAGTTCTTC. It codes for CASSQGGYNEQFF.

V usage is TRBV2 and J usage is TRBJ2-3; D is perhaps TRBD1 (5 bases). In germline, CDR1 is SNHLY, CDR2 FYNNEI. This CDR3 spans 13 amino acids. Deletions cut 6 bases from V and 3 bases from J, with 10 bases between. CDR3 nucleotide sequence: TGTGCCAGCAGGTTCAGGGAAACAGATACGCAGTATTTT. Translated, it gives CASRFRETDTQYF.

The rearrangement joins TRBV9 to TRBJ1-1; D not resolved. Trimming stripped 3 bases from V and 2 bases from J, with 17 bases between. Germline V gene sequence: CDR1 SGDLS, CDR2 YYNGEE. The CDR3 runs to 16 residues. CDR3 sequence (DNA): TGTGCCAGCAGCGGTGGCAGGCGACTAACTAACACTGAAGCTTTCTTT. This translates into CASSGGRRLTNTEAFF.

The chain combines TRBV19 with TRBJ1-1; the D is unclear. The CDR3 consists of 17 residues. Germline-derived CDR1 and CDR2 are LNHDA and SQIVND (reference sequence). Trimming removed 1 base from V and 6 bases from J, with 21 bases in between. The chain's CDR3 is CASSIGRSWRGGSEAFF. The DNA for the CDR3 is TGTGCCAGTAGTATAGGGAGATCGTGGCGGGGAGGATCTGAAGCTTTCTTT. The complete variable domain, with remaining parts taken from reference TRBV19 and TRBJ1-1, reads DGGITQSPKYLFRKEGQNVTLSCEQNLNHDAMYWYRQDPGQGLRLIYYSQIVNDFQKGDIAEGYSVSREKKESFPLTVTSAQKNPTAFYLCASSIGRSWRGGSEAFFGQGTRLTVV.

V is TRBV30 and J is TRBJ2-6, with D unclear. The CDR3 length is 17 residues. Between the trimmed V and J ends, which lost 3 bases and 0 bases, there was a span of 15 bases. Germline CDR1 is GTSNPN and CDR2 is SVGIG (reference sequence). The CDR3 DNA sequence: TGTGCCTGGAGCTACTTAAGGACCCGCTCTGGGGCCAACGTCCTGACTTTC. It specifies CAWSYLRTRSGANVLTF.

The genes are TRBV19 and TRBJ2-3; 8 bases map to TRBD2. The germline gives CDR1 LNHDA, CDR2 SQIVND (reference sequence). The CDR3 loop spans 15 amino acids. Unmatched junction bases numbered 15, after V lost 11 bases and J lost 5 bases. The CDR3 is CASRQGAAGVDTQYF. CDR3 nucleotides: TGTGCCTCTCGCCAGGGCGCAGCGGGAGTAGATACGCAGTATTTT.

This chain joins TRBV30 and TRBJ1-2; D ambiguous. CDR1 is GTSNPN and CDR2 is SVGIG in the germline V gene (reference sequence). V was pared by 2 bases and J by 8 bases, with 12 bases between. CDR3 length: 12 amino acids. The CDR3 DNA reads TGTGCCTGGAGTCCTCGGGGAGGGGGCTACACCTTC. This codes for CAWSPRGGGYTF. The full variable domain, with the rest looked up from reference TRBV30 and TRBJ1-2, is SQTIHQWPATLVQPVGSPLSLECTVEGTSNPNLYWYRQAAGRGLQLLFYSVGIGQISSEVPQNLSASRPQDRQFILSSKKLLLSDSGFYLCAWSPRGGGYTFGSGTRLTVV.

This chain connects TRBV2 to TRBJ2-1; 7 positions agree with TRBD2. V shed 6 bases, J shed 0 bases, and the junction held 5 bases outside the gene matches. CDR3 size: 15 residues. CDR1 is SNHLY, CDR2 FYNNEI, per germline. The CDR3 loop is CASRQAGSSYNEQFF. The CDR3 region has the DNA TGTGCCAGCAGACAAGCGGGGAGCTCCTACAATGAGCAGTTCTTC.

V usage is TRBV19 and J usage is TRBJ1-5, with D perhaps matching TRBD1 (5 bases). The CDR3 loop spans 14 amino acids. Trimming stripped 6 bases from V and 3 bases from J, with 12 bases between. Germline V gene sequence: CDR1 LNHDA, CDR2 SQIVND (reference sequence). This chain's CDR3 is CASSLTETNQPQHF. CDR3 sequence (DNA): TGTGCCAGTAGCCTGACAGAAACCAATCAGCCCCAGCATTTT.

The chain employs TRBV19 and TRBJ1-1; a possible D gene is TRBD1 (5 bases). The CDR3 is 13 amino acids. V lost 6 bases to trimming and J lost 5 bases, with 13 bases between them. CDR1 and CDR2 (germline): LNHDA, SQIVND (reference sequence). The CDR3 region is CASSTPGGTEAFF. Here the CDR3 DNA reads TGTGCCAGTAGCACTCCCGGGGGGACTGAAGCTTTCTTT.

The chain couples TRBV6-6 to TRBJ2-7; 8 bases line up with TRBD1. The CDR3 runs 16 residues. Per the germline V gene, CDR1 is MNHNY and CDR2 is SVGAGI (reference sequence). V lost 0 bases, J lost 3 bases, and 7 bases stayed unmatched. The CDR3 DNA sequence: TGTGCCAGCAGTTACTCGATCGTAGGACAGGGCTACGAGCAGTACTTC. Translating gives CASSYSIVGQGYEQYF.

The chain joins TRBV4-1 to TRBJ2-7; D is tentatively TRBD1 or TRBD2 (5 bases each). The CDR3 consists of 14 residues. V lost 0 bases to trimming and J lost 0 bases, with 6 bases between them. CDR1 is MGHRA and CDR2 is YSYEKL in the germline V gene. CDR3 protein: CASSQEGVSYEQYF. The CDR3 nucleotides are TGCGCCAGCAGCCAAGAGGGGGTCTCCTACGAGCAGTACTTC.

The chain joins TRBV4-3 to TRBJ2-2; D is perhaps TRBD1 (6 bases). In germline, CDR1 is LGHNA, CDR2 YSLEER. This CDR3 has 17 residues. Trimming took off 0 bases at V and 1 base at J, with 12 bases between the two ends. This CDR3 reads CASSQEMGHLNTGELFF. The CDR3 region has the DNA TGCGCCAGCAGCCAAGAGATGGGACACCTGAACACCGGGGAGCTGTTTTTT.